Shown below are 26 T cell receptor beta chains from a single sample sequenced in a study of blood T cell repertoires in COVID-19 (dated by TCRdb to 2020 to 2021). The method behind the library was the immunoSEQ multiplex PCR assay. TCRdb limited this immuneACCESS table to in-frame rearrangements with V and J called. A share of clones is missing; checked studies link under half to unresolved V genes, and the rest is unexplained. This sample lists 90,000 to 100,000 clones; about 86% were detected once. The biggest ten clones account for approximately 1.8% of the sample. Material for sequencing was peripheral blood. Receptors were obtained from a man at least 80 years old with acute or convalescent COVID-19.

V usage is TRBV19 and J usage is TRBJ1-1; D remains unclear. The V end lost 3 bases, the J end lost 6 bases, and 8 bases lay between the germline ends. The germline V gene encodes CDR1 LNHDA and CDR2 SQIVND (reference sequence). The CDR3 is 12 residues long. The CDR3 nucleotides read TGTGCCAGTAGTATCCCCGGAGCTGAAGCTTTCTTT. This encodes CASSIPGAEAFF. Complete variable domain (other parts from reference TRBV19 and TRBJ1-1): DGGITQSPKYLFRKEGQNVTLSCEQNLNHDAMYWYRQDPGQGLRLIYYSQIVNDFQKGDIAEGYSVSREKKESFPLTVTSAQKNPTAFYLCASSIPGAEAFFGQGTRLTVV.

This clone was observed a handful of times. The chain uses TRBV19 and TRBJ1-5, with 10 bases that match TRBD1. Germline V gives CDR1 LNHDA, CDR2 SQIVND (reference sequence). With V trimmed by 9 bases and J by 5 bases, 13 bases remained unmatched. The CDR3 covers 16 residues. CDR3 DNA: TGTGCCAGGAAAAACCGGGGGGGACAGGGGCATCAGCCCCAGCATTTT. Residues: CARKNRGGQGHQPQHF.

J is TRBJ2-3 and V is TRBV7-9; TRBD2 aligns across 8 bases. CDR3 length: 15 amino acids. The germline V gene has CDR1 SEHNR and CDR2 FQNEAQ (reference sequence). V gave up 5 bases and J gave up 4 bases; unmatched junction bases: 8. The CDR3 DNA follows: TGTGCCAGCAGCCGAGCGGGAGTCGGGGCAGATACGCAGTATTTT. It specifies CASSRAGVGADTQYF.

In nucleotides, the CDR3 is TGTGCCAGCACCCCCGGCGACACCTACTACGAGCAGTACTTC. It codes for CASTPGDTYYEQYF. The gene calls are TRBV28 and TRBJ2-7, with unresolved D. The CDR3 spans 14 residues. Looked up from germline, CDR1 is MDHEN and CDR2 is SYDVKM. V lost 7 bases and J lost 3, with 16 bases in between.

The chain is built from TRBV28 and TRBJ2-1; D is perhaps TRBD2 (6 bases). There are 15 residues in the CDR3. Germline V gene sequence: CDR1 MDHEN, CDR2 SYDVKM. V dropped 6 bases and J dropped 4 bases, with 16 bases sitting between them. DNA for the CDR3: TGTGCCAGCAGACCTACTAGCATCCCTTACAATGAGCAGTTCTTC. This encodes CASRPTSIPYNEQFF.

The rearrangement uses TRBV28 and TRBJ2-7; perhaps TRBD2 as D (6 bases). The germline V gene encodes CDR1 MDHEN and CDR2 SYDVKM. The CDR3 spans 13 residues. Trimming cost V 5 bases and J 7 bases, with 15 bases left between them. CDR3 nucleotide sequence: TGTGCCAGCAGTCCCCCTGGGGGGAGAGAGCAGTACTTC. It translates to CASSPPGGREQYF. The whole variable domain, filled in from reference TRBV28 and TRBJ2-7, reads DVKVTQSSRYLVKRTGEKVFLECVQDMDHENMFWYRQDPGLGLRLIYFSYDVKMKEKGDIPEGYSVSREKKERFSLILESASTNQTSMYLCASSPPGGREQYFGPGTRLTVT.

This chain connects TRBV28 to TRBJ2-6; D not certain. The ends were cut back, 5 bases at V and 0 bases at J, with 8 bases in the middle. Germline CDR1 reads MDHEN; CDR2 reads SYDVKM. CDR3 size: 15 residues. The CDR3 sequence: CASSPSGSGANVLTF. Written as DNA, the CDR3 is TGTGCCAGCAGTCCCTCCGGCTCTGGGGCCAACGTCCTGACTTTC.

The chain has TRBV15 and TRBJ2-3; D is unresolved. Deletions cut 1 base from V and 4 bases from J, with 3 bases between. Germline values: CDR1 LNHNV, CDR2 YYDKDF (reference sequence). The CDR3 length is 12 residues. CDR3 protein: CATSRGADTQYF. CDR3 sequence (DNA): TGTGCCACCAGCAGAGGAGCAGATACGCAGTATTTT.

About this clone: The junction and the germline gene differ at one end; a read error may be behind it. The chain is built from TRBV7-2 and TRBJ1-2; 7 bases align to TRBD1. The germline V gene has CDR1 SGHTA and CDR2 FQGNSA. CDR3 length equals 16 residues. The CDR3 reads CASSVATGFALYGYTF. CDR3 coding DNA: TGTGCCAGCAGCGTAGCGACAGGGTTCGCCCTCTATGGCTACACCTTC.

CDR3 sequence (DNA): TGTGCCAGCAGCTTAGATGGGAGGGAAGGGACAGAAAAACTGTTTTTT. Translated: CASSLDGREGTEKLFF. The chain has TRBV11-3 and TRBJ1-4, with a possible D match to TRBD1 (6 bases). V was cut by 0 bases and J by 8 bases, with 16 bases left in between. CDR1 SGHNT and CDR2 YENEEA come from the germline V gene. The CDR3 totals 16 residues. Full variable domain (outside the CDR3, taken from reference TRBV11-3 and TRBJ1-4): EAGVVQSPRYKIIEKKQPVAFWCNPISGHNTLYWYLQNLGQGPELLIRYENEEAVDDSQLPKDRFSAERLKGVDSTLKIQPAELGDSAVYLCASSLDGREGTEKLFFGSGTQLSVL.

The chain joins TRBV9 to TRBJ2-1; 14 bases are a match to TRBD2. Unmatched junction bases numbered 6, after V lost 3 bases and J lost 4 bases. The germline V gene encodes CDR1 SGDLS and CDR2 YYNGEE. This CDR3 has 17 residues. CDR3: CASSARLAGGGYNEQFF. The CDR3 DNA reads TGTGCCAGCAGCGCCCGACTAGCGGGAGGGGGATACAATGAGCAGTTCTTC.

The chain links TRBV28 to TRBJ1-2; 9 bases are a match to TRBD1. CDR1 is MDHEN and CDR2 is SYDVKM in the germline V gene. This CDR3 is 16 amino acids long. J was trimmed by 5 bases and V by 2 bases; bases with no gene match: 9. DNA of the CDR3: TGTGCCAGCAGTTTACCCCTACAGGGGGCGGAGTATGGCTACACCTTC. Amino acids: CASSLPLQGAEYGYTF.

The gene calls are TRBV29-1 and TRBJ2-1, with 8 bases that match TRBD2. J was trimmed by 8 bases and V by 3 bases; bases with no gene match: 6. This CDR3 is 13 amino acids long. CDR1 is SQVTM, CDR2 ANQGSEA, per germline. The CDR3 region has the DNA TGCAGCGTTGACAGCGGGAGACCCGATGAGCAGTTCTTC. This encodes CSVDSGRPDEQFF.

A word on this clone: At one of its ends the junction is not consistent with the germline gene, which may arise from a read error. This chain connects TRBV4-3 to TRBJ1-3; TRBD1 matches at 7 bases. The CDR3 has 15 amino acids. From germline, CDR1 is LGHNA and CDR2 YSLEER. CDR3 loop: CASSQDDRVGSTIYF. In DNA form, the CDR3 reads TGCGCCAGCAGCCAAGATGACAGGGTTGGAAGCACCATATATTTT.

The rearrangement links TRBV6-6 to TRBJ2-7, with TRBD2 matching over 14 bases. This CDR3 region has 16 residues. Germline lookup yields CDR1 MNHNY and CDR2 SVGAGI (reference sequence). J gave up 2 bases and V 5 bases, and 5 bases lay outside the gene matches. The CDR3 loop is CASSNPGLAGAYEQYF. DNA of the CDR3: TGTGCCAGCAGTAACCCGGGACTAGCGGGAGCCTACGAGCAGTACTTC.

This chain connects TRBV14 to TRBJ2-2; 10 positions match TRBD2. Per germline, CDR1 SGHDN and CDR2 FVKESK. V trimming: 2 bases; J trimming: 4 bases; junction bases outside the gene matches: 7. CDR3 length: 17 residues. As DNA, the CDR3 is TGTGCCAGCAGCCAACTCCTAGCGGGAGTAAGCACCGGGGAGCTGTTTTTT. It translates to CASSQLLAGVSTGELFF.

This rearrangement joins TRBV28 to TRBJ1-5; D gene ambiguous. Germline CDR1 reads MDHEN; CDR2 reads SYDVKM. Trimming removed 5 bases at V and 6 bases at J, with 17 bases between. This CDR3 has 15 residues. DNA for the CDR3: TGTGCCAGCAGTGGATTCCGGGGAGCGGGTCAGCCCCAGCATTTT. This encodes CASSGFRGAGQPQHF.

The V call is TRBV28, the J call TRBJ2-5, with 7 bases identical to TRBD2. J lost 4 bases, V lost 5 bases, and 13 bases had no gene match. The germline V gene has CDR1 MDHEN and CDR2 SYDVKM. This CDR3 is built from 16 residues. CDR3 protein: CASSTMAGAPGETQYF. The CDR3 DNA sequence: TGTGCCAGCAGTACCATGGCGGGAGCCCCAGGAGAGACCCAGTACTTC.

CDR3 protein: CASSVRPNRGVAETQYF. The CDR3 nucleotides are TGTGCCAGCAGCGTAAGGCCTAACAGGGGAGTGGCGGAGACCCAGTACTTC. V gene TRBV7-2 combines with J gene TRBJ2-5; 7 bases map to TRBD1. Trimming cost V 5 bases and J 5 bases; bases outside gene matches: 17. The CDR3 covers 17 residues. Per the germline V gene, CDR1 is SGHTA and CDR2 is FQGNSA.

The V call is TRBV2, the J call TRBJ2-2; the D is unclear. The CDR3 covers 13 residues. Germline V gene sequence: CDR1 SNHLY, CDR2 FYNNEI. V gave up 4 bases and J gave up 9 bases, with 12 bases separating them. CDR3: CASSGVGDRELFF. In DNA form, the CDR3 reads TGTGCCAGCAGTGGCGTCGGAGACCGGGAGCTGTTTTTT. Using reference TRBV2 and TRBJ2-2 for the parts outside the CDR3, the full variable domain is EPEVTQTPSHQVTQMGQEVILRCVPISNHLYFYWYRQILGQKVEFLVSFYNNEISEKSEIFDDQFSVERPDGSNFTLKIRSTKLEDSAMYFCASSGVGDRELFFGEGSRLTVL.

This clone was observed once. The rearrangement links TRBV7-2 to TRBJ2-1; D is ambiguous. Trimming removed 5 bases at V and 10 bases at J, with 12 bases between. CDR3 size: 12 residues. CDR1 is SGHTA and CDR2 is FQGNSA in the germline V gene. This chain's CDR3 is CASSHILSEQFF. CDR3 nucleotides: TGTGCCAGCAGCCATATACTAAGCGAGCAGTTCTTC. The variable domain in full, with the rest retrieved from reference TRBV7-2 and TRBJ2-1, is GAGVSQSPSNKVTEKGKDVELRCDPISGHTALYWYRQSLGQGLEFLIYFQGNSAPDKSGLPSDRFSAERTGGSVSTLTIQRTQQEDSAVYLCASSHILSEQFFGPGTRLTVL.

The rearrangement joins TRBV6-6 to TRBJ1-3; D unclear. The length of the CDR3 is 15 residues. The germline V and J ends were trimmed by 4 bases and 0 bases, with 10 bases remaining between them. CDR1 and CDR2 from the germline V gene are MNHNY and SVGAGI (reference sequence). Here the CDR3 reads CASSSPQVSGNTIYF. Here the CDR3 DNA reads TGTGCCAGCAGTTCCCCACAAGTCTCTGGAAACACCATATATTTT.

The chain has TRBV28 and TRBJ1-2, with unresolved D. The germline V gene encodes CDR1 MDHEN and CDR2 SYDVKM. CDR3 length: 11 residues. The V gene lost 6 bases and the J gene lost 2 bases, with 4 bases spanning the gap. The CDR3 sequence is CASSRNYGYTF. The DNA for the CDR3 is TGTGCCAGCAGCAGAAACTATGGCTACACCTTC.

The genes are TRBV4-3 and TRBJ2-1; D remains unclear. CDR3 length: 15 residues. The germline V gene has CDR1 LGHNA and CDR2 YSLEER. V lost 9 bases, J lost 0 bases, and 15 bases lay in between. DNA for the CDR3: TGCGCCAGTACGCCCGTGCTGAGCTCCTACAATGAGCAGTTCTTC. Protein: CASTPVLSSYNEQFF.

V gene TRBV6-6 combines with J gene TRBJ2-7; a possible D gene is TRBD2 (7 bases). Germline V lookup: CDR1 MNHNY, CDR2 SVGAGI (reference sequence). V lost 5 bases, J lost 5 bases, and 19 bases lay in between. The CDR3 has 15 amino acids. The CDR3 loop is CASSPPGGPMDEQYF. CDR3 sequence (DNA): TGTGCCAGCAGTCCCCCCGGGGGGCCTATGGACGAGCAGTACTTC.

The CDR3 DNA sequence: TGCGCCAGCAGCAGGACTAGCGGGACCACAGATACGCAGTATTTT. As protein: CASSRTSGTTDTQYF. The J gene is TRBJ2-3, the V gene TRBV5-1; 12 bases line up with TRBD2. The V and J ends lost 4 bases and 2 bases, in that order; junction bases with no gene match: 2. CDR1 and CDR2 (germline): SGHRS, YFSETQ. The CDR3 spans 15 residues.